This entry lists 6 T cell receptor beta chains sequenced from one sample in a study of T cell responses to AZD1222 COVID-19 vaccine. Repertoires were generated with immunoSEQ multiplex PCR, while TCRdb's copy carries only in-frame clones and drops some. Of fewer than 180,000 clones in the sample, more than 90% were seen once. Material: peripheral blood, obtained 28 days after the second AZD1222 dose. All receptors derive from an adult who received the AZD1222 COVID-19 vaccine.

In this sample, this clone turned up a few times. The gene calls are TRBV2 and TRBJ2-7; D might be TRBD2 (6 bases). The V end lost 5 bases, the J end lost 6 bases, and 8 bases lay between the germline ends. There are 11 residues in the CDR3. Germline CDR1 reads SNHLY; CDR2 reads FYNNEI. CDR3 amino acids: CASSLTSEQYF. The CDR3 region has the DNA TGTGCCAGCAGTTTGACTAGCGAGCAGTACTTC.

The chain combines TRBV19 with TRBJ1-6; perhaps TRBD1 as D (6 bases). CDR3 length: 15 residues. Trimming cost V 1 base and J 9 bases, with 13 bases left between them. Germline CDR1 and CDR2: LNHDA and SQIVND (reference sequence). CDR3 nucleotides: TGTGCCAGTAGTATAGCAGGGGCGAAGATTTCACCCCTCCACTTT. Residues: CASSIAGAKISPLHF.

Here the CDR3 reads CASSSTSGRGNEQYF. CDR3 DNA: TGTGCCAGCAGCAGCACTAGCGGGAGGGGTAACGAGCAGTACTTC. V and J are TRBV21-1 and TRBJ2-7; the table's D call, TRBD2, was not checked against the DNA. TRBV21-1 is a pseudogene. CDR3 length: 15 amino acids.

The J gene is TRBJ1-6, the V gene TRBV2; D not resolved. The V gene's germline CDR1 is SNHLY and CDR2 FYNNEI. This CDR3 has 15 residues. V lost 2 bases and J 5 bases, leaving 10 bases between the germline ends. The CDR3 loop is CASSEPGLDNSPLHF. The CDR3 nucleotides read TGTGCCAGCAGTGAACCGGGCCTTGATAATTCACCCCTCCACTTT.

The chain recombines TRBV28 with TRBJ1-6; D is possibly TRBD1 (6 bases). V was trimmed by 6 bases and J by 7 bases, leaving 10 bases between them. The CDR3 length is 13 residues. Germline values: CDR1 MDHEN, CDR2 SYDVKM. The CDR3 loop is CASRPTGNSPLHF. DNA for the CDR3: TGTGCCAGCAGGCCGACAGGAAATTCACCCCTCCACTTT.

The CDR3 DNA follows: TGTGCCAGCAGCTTGGACATCTACGAGCAGTACTTC. It codes for CASSLDIYEQYF. V and J are TRBV12-3 or TRBV12-4 and TRBJ2-7, with D perhaps matching TRBD1 (5 bases). Between the trimmed V and J ends, which lost 6 bases and 3 bases, there was a span of 9 bases. The CDR3 is 12 amino acids.